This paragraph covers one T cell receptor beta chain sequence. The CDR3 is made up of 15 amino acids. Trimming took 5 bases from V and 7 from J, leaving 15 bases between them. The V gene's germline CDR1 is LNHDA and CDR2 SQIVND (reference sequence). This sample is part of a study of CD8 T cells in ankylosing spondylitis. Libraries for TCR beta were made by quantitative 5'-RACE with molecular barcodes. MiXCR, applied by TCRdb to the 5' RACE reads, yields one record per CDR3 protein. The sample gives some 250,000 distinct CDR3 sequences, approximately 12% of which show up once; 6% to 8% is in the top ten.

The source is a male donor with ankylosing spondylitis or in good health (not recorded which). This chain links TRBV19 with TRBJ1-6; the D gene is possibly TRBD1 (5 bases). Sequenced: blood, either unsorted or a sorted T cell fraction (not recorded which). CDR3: CASSWARVKNSPLHF. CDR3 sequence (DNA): TGTGCCAGTAGTTGGGCCAGGGTGAAGAATTCACCCCTCCACTTT. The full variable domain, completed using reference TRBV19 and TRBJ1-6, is DGGITQSPKYLFRKEGQNVTLSCEQNLNHDAMYWYRQDPGQGLRLIYYSQIVNDFQKGDIAEGYSVSREKKESFPLTVTSAQKNPTAFYLCASSWARVKNSPLHFGNGTRLTVT.